One T cell receptor beta chain is described in this entry. Its antigen is still unknown. This sample was included in a study of OX40 agonist ivuxolimab in advanced cancers. Overall study: The dose-escalation cohort was over 65% male, with a mean age of around 60 years, ranging about 23 to 90. Two cutaneous melanoma patients and one hepatocellular carcinoma patient, three in all, had partial responses. Prior anti-PD-1, anti-PD-L1 or anti-CTLA-4 therapy did not bar entry, and more than 35% had some.

CDR3 length: 14 amino acids. J gave up 0 bases and V 8 bases, and 6 bases lay outside the gene matches. Germline CDR1 MNHEY, CDR2 SMNVEV (reference sequence). Here immunoSEQ multiplex PCR was the method, and the copy in TCRdb shows in-frame clones only, minus some. The sample has tens of thousands of clones, about 91% seen once. Broader study findings: Relative to CD4+, CD8+ T cells held more expanded clones on average.

The chain combines TRBV27 with TRBJ2-7; 8 positions agree with TRBD1. The clonotype comes from an adult with an advanced solid tumor such as melanoma, head and neck, liver or kidney cancer. Source: CD4+ or CD8+ T cells sorted from blood, taken in a trial of the OX40 agonist ivuxolimab. Here the CDR3 reads CASQGTGNSYEQYF. The CDR3 bases are TGTGCCAGCCAAGGGACAGGAAACTCCTACGAGCAGTACTTC.